The clone carrying this TCR beta chain was picked up a small number of times. With 60 Vbeta and 13 Jbeta primers, the PCR was carried out. Assay: immunoSEQ multiplex PCR; the TCRdb copy retains only in-frame clones and omits some. This sample carries under 200,000 clones, over 75% of them seen once, and the ten largest clones take roughly 2%. The sample originates from a study of cytomegalovirus exposure and HLA in healthy donors. There are 15 residues in the CDR3. Per the germline V gene, CDR1 is MDHEN and CDR2 is SYDVKM. Trimming cost V 5 bases and J 2 bases, with 16 bases left between them. This sequence originates from a woman aged 18-29 years in good health and CMV-seronegative. The rearrangement joins TRBV28 to TRBJ2-7; weak D call: TRBD1 (5 bases). Sequenced: PBMCs. CDR3 sequence: CASSEVNGHTYEQYF. In DNA, the CDR3 is TGTGCCAGCAGTGAAGTAAACGGACACACCTACGAGCAGTACTTC.